This entry is about one T cell receptor beta chain. Germline V gives CDR1 LNHNV, CDR2 YYDKDF (reference sequence). The V end was cut by 2 bases, the J end by 2 bases, with 7 bases between. The length of the CDR3 is 13 residues. This sample is part of a study of cytomegalovirus exposure and HLA in healthy donors. Vbeta (60) and Jbeta (13) primers were used in the PCR. Only in-frame clones appear in the TCRdb table, and some are missing; sequencing was by immunoSEQ multiplex PCR. The profile shows around 180,000 clones, around 80% of them singletons. Sequencing used PBMCs. The V gene is TRBV15, the J gene TRBJ2-7, with D tentatively TRBD1 (6 bases). This TCR was sampled from a woman aged 40 to 49 in good health and CMV-seronegative. CDR3 sequence reads: CATSRNRAYEQYF. In DNA form, the CDR3 reads TGTGCCACCAGCAGAAACAGGGCCTACGAGCAGTACTTC.